Listed below are T cell receptor beta chains from one sample, sequenced in a study of blood T cell repertoires in COVID-19. The repertoire was sequenced with immunoSEQ multiplex PCR; TCRdb's copy has only in-frame clones and lacks some. Of around 68,000 clones in the sample, 85% to 90% were seen once. The sample comprised peripheral blood. The source is a middle-aged man with acute or convalescent COVID-19. Both conserved end residues are part of each CDR3. A D gene is named only where the DNA matches it firmly. Clone size, where shown, is once, few, many, or a class for clones that have expanded.

TRBD1	TRBV7-2	TRBJ1-2	.	CASSDADRRGYGYTF	TGTGCCAGCAGTGACGCGGACAGGAGGGGTTATGGCTACACCTTC
.	TRBV21-1	TRBJ2-7	.	CASSSLAGAYEQYF	TGTGCCAGCAGCAGCCTAGCGGGGGCCTACGAGCAGTACTTC
TRBD2	TRBV28	TRBJ2-1	.	CASSFLGEGSYNEQFF	TGTGCCAGCAGTTTCCTAGGGGAGGGGTCCTACAATGAGCAGTTCTTC
TRBD1	TRBV27	TRBJ1-5	.	CASSRQGVNNQPQHF	TGTGCCAGCTCCCGACAGGGAGTAAACAATCAGCCCCAGCATTTT
TRBD1	TRBV7-9	TRBJ1-1	once	CASSLEPGQGNTEAFF	TGTGCCAGCAGCTTGGAACCGGGACAGGGGAACACTGAAGCTTTCTTT
TRBD1	TRBV19	TRBJ1-2	.	CASSIGRQGVKGYTF	TGTGCCAGTAGTATAGGTCGGCAGGGGGTAAAAGGCTACACCTTC
.	TRBV25-1	TRBJ2-1	few	CASSGGTETYNEQFF	TGTGCCAGCAGTGGCGGGACGGAGACCTACAATGAGCAGTTCTTC
TRBD2	TRBV2	TRBJ2-2	.	CASTGTSGRMNTGELFF	TGTGCCAGCACCGGGACTAGCGGGAGGATGAACACCGGGGAGCTGTTTTTT
.	TRBV28	TRBJ2-3	.	CASSFPTEEDTQYF	TGTGCCAGCAGTTTTCCGACAGAAGAAGATACGCAGTATTTT
TRBD2	TRBV11-2	TRBJ2-7	.	CASRQLAGDGYEQYF	TGTGCCAGCAGACAACTAGCGGGAGACGGCTACGAGCAGTACTTC
.	TRBV27	TRBJ1-2	.	CASSLSPGRNYGYTF	TGTGCCAGCAGTTTATCGCCAGGGCGTAACTATGGCTACACCTTC
.	TRBV5-1	TRBJ2-7	.	CASSLEGLDYEQYF	TGCGCCAGCAGCTTGGAGGGGTTAGACTACGAGCAGTACTTC
.	TRBV28	TRBJ1-1	once	CASISTEAFF	TGTGCCAGCATCTCCACTGAAGCTTTCTTT
TRBD2	TRBV2	TRBJ2-1	.	CASSDPSGRTERDNEQFF	TGTGCCAGCAGTGATCCTAGCGGGAGAACGGAGAGGGACAATGAGCAGTTCTTC
.	TRBV5-1	TRBJ2-2	once	CASSLVAGTAGGELFF	TGCGCCAGCAGCTTGGTAGCGGGGACAGCGGGCGGGGAGCTGTTTTTT
TRBD2	TRBV7-8	TRBJ2-3	.	CASSRGTSADTQYF	TGTGCCAGCAGCCGCGGGACTAGTGCCGATACGCAGTATTTT
.	TRBV5-4	TRBJ2-1	.	CASSWGGKFNEQFF	TGTGCCAGCAGCTGGGGCGGGAAGTTCAATGAGCAGTTCTTC
.	TRBV6-5	TRBJ1-6	few	CASSYPNSPLHF	TGTGCCAGCAGTTACCCGAATTCACCCCTCCACTTT
.	TRBV20-1	TRBJ1-1	.	CSAIVGTEAFF	TGCAGTGCCATAGTCGGGACTGAAGCTTTCTTT
TRBD2	TRBV2	TRBJ2-5	.	CASTAGGAAQETQYF	TGTGCCAGCACCGCGGGGGGGGCGGCGCAAGAGACCCAGTACTTC
TRBD1	TRBV7-9	TRBJ2-7	few	CASSQRGQGQYF	TGTGCCAGCAGCCAAAGGGGGCAGGGACAGTACTTC
TRBD1	TRBV7-3	TRBJ2-1	.	CASSLVQGAWNEQFF	TGTGCCAGCAGCTTAGTTCAGGGGGCTTGGAATGAGCAGTTCTTC
.	TRBV27	TRBJ1-4	.	CASRRGEKLFF	TGTGCCAGCCGACGAGGCGAAAAACTGTTTTTT
.	TRBV9	TRBJ1-1	once	CASSGAELNTEAFF	TGTGCCAGCAGCGGAGCCGAACTGAACACTGAAGCTTTCTTT
.	TRBV6-5	TRBJ1-2	.	CASTQPAQENYGYTF	TGTGCCAGCACACAACCTGCACAGGAGAACTATGGCTACACCTTC
.	TRBV7-9	TRBJ2-7	.	CASSLDRAGSYEQYF	TGTGCCAGCAGCTTAGATCGGGCGGGCTCCTACGAGCAGTACTTC
.	TRBV28	TRBJ2-3	.	CASRVGGSTDTQYF	TGTGCCAGCAGGGTGGGCGGGAGCACAGATACGCAGTATTTT
.	TRBV7-9	TRBJ1-5	once	CASSPLGTRPNQPQHF	TGTGCCAGCAGCCCACTGGGGACAAGACCTAATCAGCCCCAGCATTTT
TRBD2	TRBV13	TRBJ2-7	.	CASSSLTGGGSYEQYF	TGTGCCAGCAGCTCTTTAACGGGAGGTGGCTCCTACGAGCAGTACTTC
.	TRBV6-5	TRBJ2-2	.	CAIARVVTGELFF	TGTGCCATCGCCAGGGTTGTCACCGGGGAGCTGTTTTTT
TRBD1	TRBV5-1	TRBJ2-7	.	CASSGDSLTYEQYF	TGCGCCAGCAGCGGGGACAGTTTAACCTACGAGCAGTACTTC
.	TRBV11-2	TRBJ2-7	.	CASSPLQGYEQYF	TGTGCCAGCAGCCCGCTACAGGGTTACGAGCAGTACTTC
.	TRBV5-4	TRBJ2-2	.	CASSHSGWRTGELFF	TGTGCCAGCAGCCACAGCGGGTGGAGGACCGGGGAGCTGTTTTTT
.	TRBV5-1	TRBJ2-2	.	CASSLVSEGIGELFF	TGCGCCAGCAGCTTGGTCTCGGAGGGGATCGGGGAGCTGTTTTTT
TRBD1	TRBV19	TRBJ1-4	.	CASQAGAGTGGTRLFF	TGTGCCAGTCAAGCTGGGGCCGGGACAGGGGGGACGAGGCTGTTTTTT
.	TRBV24-1	TRBJ2-3	.	CATSDSGRGSTDTQYF	TGTGCCACCAGTGACTCCGGCAGGGGATCCACAGATACGCAGTATTTT
.	TRBV30	TRBJ1-3	.	CAWSALGREEFGNTIYF	TGTGCCTGGAGTGCCCTGGGCAGGGAGGAATTTGGAAACACCATATATTTT
TRBD1	TRBV2	TRBJ2-3	once	CASSGRTGRTDTQYF	TGTGCCAGCAGCGGTAGGACAGGGCGCACAGATACGCAGTATTTT
.	TRBV21-1	TRBJ2-5	.	CASSPQTRGRGETQYF	TGTGCCAGCAGCCCCCAAACCAGGGGGCGGGGGGAGACCCAGTACTTC
TRBD1	TRBV6-5	TRBJ2-5	.	CASSSGTGIETQYF	TGTGCCAGCAGTTCCGGGACAGGGATAGAGACCCAGTACTTC
.	TRBV6-2/TRBV6-3	TRBJ2-5	.	CASSRAPGRGQETQYF	TGTGCCAGCAGTCGGGCTCCTGGGCGGGGCCAAGAGACCCAGTACTTC
.	TRBV15	TRBJ2-6	.	CATSRDLWGQGNSGANVLTF	TGTGCCACCAGCAGAGATCTTTGGGGGCAGGGCAACTCTGGGGCCAACGTCCTGACTTTC
TRBD2	TRBV9	TRBJ2-2	.	CASSVLGGMSTGELFF	TGTGCCAGCAGCGTATTGGGAGGGATGAGCACCGGGGAGCTGTTTTTT
TRBD1	TRBV18	TRBJ1-6	.	CASSPSGQGGGSPLHF	TGTGCCAGCTCACCATCGGGACAGGGCGGCGGTTCACCCCTCCACTTT
TRBD1	TRBV27	TRBJ1-1	.	CASSPQPGTGTQRSEAFF	TGTGCCAGCAGCCCGCAACCCGGGACAGGGACCCAAAGGTCTGAAGCTTTCTTT
TRBD1	TRBV13	TRBJ1-2	.	CASSSDRAANYGYTF	TGTGCCAGCAGCTCCGACAGGGCAGCTAACTATGGCTACACCTTC
TRBD1	TRBV14	TRBJ1-2	.	CASSQGRGLLAYGYTF	TGTGCCAGCAGCCAAGGCAGGGGGCTTCTTGCCTATGGCTACACCTTC
.	TRBV5-4	TRBJ1-2	few	CASSGADRPNYGYTF	TGTGCCAGCAGCGGCGCGGACAGACCAAACTATGGCTACACCTTC
.	TRBV19	TRBJ2-5	.	CASSPGTTGGTQYF	TGTGCCAGTAGTCCCGGGACAACGGGAGGGACCCAGTACTTC
.	TRBV24-1	TRBJ2-2	.	CATSPTTSRKTGELFF	TGTGCCACCAGTCCGACCACCTCGCGGAAGACCGGGGAGCTGTTTTTT